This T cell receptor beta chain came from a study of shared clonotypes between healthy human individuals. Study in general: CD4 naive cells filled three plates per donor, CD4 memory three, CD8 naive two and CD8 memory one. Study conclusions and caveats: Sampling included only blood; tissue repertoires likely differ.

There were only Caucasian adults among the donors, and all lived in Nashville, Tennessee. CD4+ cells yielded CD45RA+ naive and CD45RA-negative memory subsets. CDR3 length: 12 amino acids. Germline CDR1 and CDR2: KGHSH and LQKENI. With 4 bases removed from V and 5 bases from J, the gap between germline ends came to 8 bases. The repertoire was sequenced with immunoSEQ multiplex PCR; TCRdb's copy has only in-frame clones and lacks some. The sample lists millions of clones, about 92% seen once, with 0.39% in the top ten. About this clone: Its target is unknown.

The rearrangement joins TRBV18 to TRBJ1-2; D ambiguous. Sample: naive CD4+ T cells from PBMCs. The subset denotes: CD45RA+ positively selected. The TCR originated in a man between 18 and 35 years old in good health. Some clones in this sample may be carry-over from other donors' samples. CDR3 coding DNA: TGTGCCAGCTCACAGGGTGGGTATGGCTACACCTTC. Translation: CASSQGGYGYTF.